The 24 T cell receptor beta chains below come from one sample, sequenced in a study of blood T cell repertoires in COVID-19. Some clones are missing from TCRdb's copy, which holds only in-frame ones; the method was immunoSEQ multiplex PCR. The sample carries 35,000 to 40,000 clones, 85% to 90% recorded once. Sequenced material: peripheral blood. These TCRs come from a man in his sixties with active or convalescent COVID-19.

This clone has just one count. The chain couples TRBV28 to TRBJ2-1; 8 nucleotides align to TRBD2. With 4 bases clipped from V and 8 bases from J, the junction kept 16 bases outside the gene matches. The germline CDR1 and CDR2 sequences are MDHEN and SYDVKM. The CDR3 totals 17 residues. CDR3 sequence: CASSSTSPAGGFDEQFF. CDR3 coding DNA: TGTGCCAGCAGTTCCACCTCTCCCGCGGGAGGATTTGATGAGCAGTTCTTC. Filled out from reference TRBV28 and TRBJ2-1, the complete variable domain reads DVKVTQSSRYLVKRTGEKVFLECVQDMDHENMFWYRQDPGLGLRLIYFSYDVKMKEKGDIPEGYSVSREKKERFSLILESASTNQTSMYLCASSSTSPAGGFDEQFFGPGTRLTVL.

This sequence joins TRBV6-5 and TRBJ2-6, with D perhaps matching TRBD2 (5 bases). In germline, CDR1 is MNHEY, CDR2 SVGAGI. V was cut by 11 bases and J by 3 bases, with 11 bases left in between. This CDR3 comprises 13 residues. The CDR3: CACQRLGANVLTF. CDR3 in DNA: TGTGCCTGCCAGCGGCTTGGGGCCAACGTCCTGACTTTC.

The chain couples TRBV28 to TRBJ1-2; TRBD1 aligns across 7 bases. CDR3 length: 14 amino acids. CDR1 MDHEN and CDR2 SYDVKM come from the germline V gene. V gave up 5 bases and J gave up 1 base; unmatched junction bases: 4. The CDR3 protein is CASSPGTVNYGYTF. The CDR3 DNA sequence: TGTGCCAGCAGTCCCGGGACAGTTAACTATGGCTACACCTTC.

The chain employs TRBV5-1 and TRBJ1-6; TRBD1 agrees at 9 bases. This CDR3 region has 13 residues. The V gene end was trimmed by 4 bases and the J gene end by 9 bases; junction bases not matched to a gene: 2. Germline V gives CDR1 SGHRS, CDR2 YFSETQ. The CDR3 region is CASSPDRGSPLHF. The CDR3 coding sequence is TGCGCCAGCAGCCCGGACAGGGGTTCACCCCTCCACTTT.

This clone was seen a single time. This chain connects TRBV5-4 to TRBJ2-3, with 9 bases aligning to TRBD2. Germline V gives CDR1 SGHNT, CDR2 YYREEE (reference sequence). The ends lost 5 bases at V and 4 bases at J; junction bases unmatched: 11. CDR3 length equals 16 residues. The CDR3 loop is CASRRAGGTLADTQYF. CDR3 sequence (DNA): TGTGCCAGCAGAAGAGCGGGAGGAACTTTAGCAGATACGCAGTATTTT.

CDR3 protein: CASSPSGTGGYNEQFF. The CDR3 nucleotides are TGCGCCAGCAGCCCAAGCGGGACAGGGGGCTACAATGAGCAGTTCTTC. The J gene is TRBJ2-1, the V gene TRBV4-1; 11 nucleotides line up with TRBD1. This CDR3 contains 16 residues. The J segment lost 3 bases and the V segment lost 4 bases, leaving 5 bases of the junction unmatched. Germline V CDR1 and CDR2: MGHRA, YSYEKL.

CDR3 loop: CASRLAGQETQYF. In DNA, the CDR3 is TGTGCCAGCAGGCTAGCGGGCCAAGAGACCCAGTACTTC. The rearrangement uses TRBV7-3 and TRBJ2-5; 8 bases align to TRBD2. The germline V gene encodes CDR1 SGHTA and CDR2 FQGTGA. Germline trimming cut 6 bases from V and 1 base from J; bases unmatched to any gene: 1. The CDR3 covers 13 residues.

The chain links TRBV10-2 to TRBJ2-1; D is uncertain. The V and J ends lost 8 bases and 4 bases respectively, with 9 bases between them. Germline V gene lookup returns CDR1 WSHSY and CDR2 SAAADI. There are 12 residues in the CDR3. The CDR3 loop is CASSEFYNEQFF. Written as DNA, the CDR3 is TGCGCCAGCTCGGAGTTTTACAATGAGCAGTTCTTC.

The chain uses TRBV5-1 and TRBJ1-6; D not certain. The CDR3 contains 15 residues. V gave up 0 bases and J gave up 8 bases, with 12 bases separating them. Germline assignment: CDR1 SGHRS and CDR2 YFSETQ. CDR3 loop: CASSLVPGVDSPLHF. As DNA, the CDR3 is TGCGCCAGCAGCTTGGTTCCGGGAGTCGATTCACCCCTCCACTTT.

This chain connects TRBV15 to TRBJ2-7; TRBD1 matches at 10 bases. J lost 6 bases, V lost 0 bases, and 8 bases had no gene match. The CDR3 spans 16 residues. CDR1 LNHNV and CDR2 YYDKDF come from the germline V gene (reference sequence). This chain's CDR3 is CATSRDPGDRGGEQYF. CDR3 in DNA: TGTGCCACCAGCAGAGATCCGGGGGACAGGGGAGGCGAGCAGTACTTC. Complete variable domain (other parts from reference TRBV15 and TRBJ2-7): DAMVIQNPRYQVTQFGKPVTLSCSQTLNHNVMYWYQQKSSQAPKLLFHYYDKDFNNEADTPDNFQSRRPNTSFCFLDIRSPGLGDTAMYLCATSRDPGDRGGEQYFGPGTRLTVT.

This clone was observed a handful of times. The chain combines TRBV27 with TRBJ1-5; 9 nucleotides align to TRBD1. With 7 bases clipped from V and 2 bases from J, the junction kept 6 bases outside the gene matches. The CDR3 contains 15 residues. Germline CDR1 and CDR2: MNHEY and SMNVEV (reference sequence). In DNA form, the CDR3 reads TGTGCCAGCAAGCGGACAGGGGTGGGCAATCAGCCCCAGCATTTT. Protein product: CASKRTGVGNQPQHF.

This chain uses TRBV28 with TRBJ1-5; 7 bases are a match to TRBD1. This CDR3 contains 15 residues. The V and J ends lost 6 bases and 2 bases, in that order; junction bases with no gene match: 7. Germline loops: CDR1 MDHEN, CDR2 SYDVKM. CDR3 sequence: CASRGTGVGNQPQHF. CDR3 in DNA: TGTGCCAGCAGGGGTACAGGGGTCGGCAATCAGCCCCAGCATTTT.

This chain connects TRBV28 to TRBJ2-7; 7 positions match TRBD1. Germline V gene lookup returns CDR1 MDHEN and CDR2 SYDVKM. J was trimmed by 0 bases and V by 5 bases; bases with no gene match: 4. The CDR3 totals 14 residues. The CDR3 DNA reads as TGTGCCAGCAGTCTCCGGGACAGCTCCTACGAGCAGTACTTC. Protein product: CASSLRDSSYEQYF.

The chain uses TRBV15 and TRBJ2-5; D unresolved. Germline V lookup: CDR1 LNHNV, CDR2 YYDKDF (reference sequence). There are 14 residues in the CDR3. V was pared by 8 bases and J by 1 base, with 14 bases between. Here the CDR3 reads CATRHGRLQETQYF. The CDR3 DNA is TGTGCCACCCGCCATGGCAGGCTCCAAGAGACCCAGTACTTC. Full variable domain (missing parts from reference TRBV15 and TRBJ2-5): DAMVIQNPRYQVTQFGKPVTLSCSQTLNHNVMYWYQQKSSQAPKLLFHYYDKDFNNEADTPDNFQSRRPNTSFCFLDIRSPGLGDTAMYLCATRHGRLQETQYFGPGTRLLVL.

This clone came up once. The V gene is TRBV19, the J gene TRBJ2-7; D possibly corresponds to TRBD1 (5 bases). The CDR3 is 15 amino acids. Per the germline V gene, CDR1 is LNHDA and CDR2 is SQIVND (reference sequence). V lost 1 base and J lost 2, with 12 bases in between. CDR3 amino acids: CASSIVWGFAYEQYF. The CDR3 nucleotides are TGTGCCAGTAGTATAGTTTGGGGCTTCGCCTACGAGCAGTACTTC.

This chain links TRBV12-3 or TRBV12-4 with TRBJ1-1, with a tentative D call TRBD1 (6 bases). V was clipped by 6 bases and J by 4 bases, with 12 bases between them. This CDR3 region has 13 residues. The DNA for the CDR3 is TGTGCCAGCAGAATGAGGACAGTCACTGAAGCTTTCTTT. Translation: CASRMRTVTEAFF.

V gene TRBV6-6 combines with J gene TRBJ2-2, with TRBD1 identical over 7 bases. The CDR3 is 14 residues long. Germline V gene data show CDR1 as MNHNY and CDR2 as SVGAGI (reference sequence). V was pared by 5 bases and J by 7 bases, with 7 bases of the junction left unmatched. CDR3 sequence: CASSTIQGNGELFF. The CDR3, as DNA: TGTGCCAGCAGTACGATACAGGGGAACGGGGAGCTGTTTTTT.

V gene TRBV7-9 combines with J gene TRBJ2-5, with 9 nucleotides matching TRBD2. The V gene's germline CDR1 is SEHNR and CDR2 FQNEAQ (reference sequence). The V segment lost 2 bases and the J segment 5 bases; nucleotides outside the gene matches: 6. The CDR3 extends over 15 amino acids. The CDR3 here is CASSLQLAGLETQYF. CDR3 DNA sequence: TGTGCCAGCAGCTTACAGCTAGCGGGATTGGAGACCCAGTACTTC.

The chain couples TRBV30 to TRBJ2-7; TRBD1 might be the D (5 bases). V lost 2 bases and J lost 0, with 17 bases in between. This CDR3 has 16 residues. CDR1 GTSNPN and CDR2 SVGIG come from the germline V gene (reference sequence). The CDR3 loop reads CAWSPRVGASSYEQYF. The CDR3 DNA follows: TGTGCCTGGAGTCCACGGGTAGGGGCCAGCTCCTACGAGCAGTACTTC.

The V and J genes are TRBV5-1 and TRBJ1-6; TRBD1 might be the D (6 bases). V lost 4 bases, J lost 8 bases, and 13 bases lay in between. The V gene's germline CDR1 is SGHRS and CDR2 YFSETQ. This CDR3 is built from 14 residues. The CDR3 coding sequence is TGCGCCAGCAGCACAGCAGGGGAATATTCACCCCTCCACTTT. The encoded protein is CASSTAGEYSPLHF. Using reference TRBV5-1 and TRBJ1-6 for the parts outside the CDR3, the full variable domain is KAGVTQTPRYLIKTRGQQVTLSCSPISGHRSVSWYQQTPGQGLQFLFEYFSETQRNKGNFPGRFSGRQFSNSRSEMNVSTLELGDSALYLCASSTAGEYSPLHFGNGTRLTVT.

The CDR3 here is CASRKGGNEKLFF. The DNA for the CDR3 is TGTGCCAGCAGAAAAGGCGGGAATGAAAAACTGTTTTTT. V is TRBV7-2 and J is TRBJ1-4; D gene ambiguous. V was clipped by 6 bases and J by 5 bases, with 10 bases between them. The germline V gene has CDR1 SGHTA and CDR2 FQGNSA. The length of the CDR3 is 13 residues. The whole variable domain, filled in from reference TRBV7-2 and TRBJ1-4, reads GAGVSQSPSNKVTEKGKDVELRCDPISGHTALYWYRQSLGQGLEFLIYFQGNSAPDKSGLPSDRFSAERTGGSVSTLTIQRTQQEDSAVYLCASRKGGNEKLFFGSGTQLSVL.

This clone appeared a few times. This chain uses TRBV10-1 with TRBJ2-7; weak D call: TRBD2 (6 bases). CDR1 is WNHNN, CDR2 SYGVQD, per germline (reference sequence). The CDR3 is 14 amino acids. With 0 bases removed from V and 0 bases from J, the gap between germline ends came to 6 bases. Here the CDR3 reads CASSESGSSYEQYF. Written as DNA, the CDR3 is TGCGCCAGCAGTGAGTCCGGGAGCTCCTACGAGCAGTACTTC.

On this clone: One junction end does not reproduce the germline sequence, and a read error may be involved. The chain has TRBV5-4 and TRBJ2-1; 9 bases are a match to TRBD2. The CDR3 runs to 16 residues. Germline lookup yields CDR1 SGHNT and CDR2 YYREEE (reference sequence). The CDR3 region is CASSLSGSGSFNEQFF. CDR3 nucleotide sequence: TGTGCCAGCAGCCTTAGCGGGAGCGGTTCCTTCAATGAGCAGTTCTTC.

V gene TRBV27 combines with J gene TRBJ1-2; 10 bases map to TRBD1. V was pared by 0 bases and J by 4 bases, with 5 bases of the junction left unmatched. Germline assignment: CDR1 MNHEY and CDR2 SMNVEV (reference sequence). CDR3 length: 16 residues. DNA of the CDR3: TGTGCCAGCAGTTTATCGGGACAGGGGCCTGTCTATGGCTACACCTTC. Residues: CASSLSGQGPVYGYTF.